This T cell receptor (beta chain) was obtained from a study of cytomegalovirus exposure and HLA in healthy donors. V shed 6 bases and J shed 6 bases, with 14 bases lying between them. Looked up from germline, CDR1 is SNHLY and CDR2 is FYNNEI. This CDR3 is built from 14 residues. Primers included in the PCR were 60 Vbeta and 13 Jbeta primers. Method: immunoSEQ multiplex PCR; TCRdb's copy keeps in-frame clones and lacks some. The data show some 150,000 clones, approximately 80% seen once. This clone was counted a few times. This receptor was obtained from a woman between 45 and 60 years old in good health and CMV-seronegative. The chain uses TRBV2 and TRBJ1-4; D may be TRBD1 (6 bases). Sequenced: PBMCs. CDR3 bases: TGTGCCAGCAGGGAGGGGGGGTCGGATGAAAAACTGTTTTTT. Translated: CASREGGSDEKLFF. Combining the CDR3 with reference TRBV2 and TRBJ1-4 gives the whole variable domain EPEVTQTPSHQVTQMGQEVILRCVPISNHLYFYWYRQILGQKVEFLVSFYNNEISEKSEIFDDQFSVERPDGSNFTLKIRSTKLEDSAMYFCASREGGSDEKLFFGSGTQLSVL.